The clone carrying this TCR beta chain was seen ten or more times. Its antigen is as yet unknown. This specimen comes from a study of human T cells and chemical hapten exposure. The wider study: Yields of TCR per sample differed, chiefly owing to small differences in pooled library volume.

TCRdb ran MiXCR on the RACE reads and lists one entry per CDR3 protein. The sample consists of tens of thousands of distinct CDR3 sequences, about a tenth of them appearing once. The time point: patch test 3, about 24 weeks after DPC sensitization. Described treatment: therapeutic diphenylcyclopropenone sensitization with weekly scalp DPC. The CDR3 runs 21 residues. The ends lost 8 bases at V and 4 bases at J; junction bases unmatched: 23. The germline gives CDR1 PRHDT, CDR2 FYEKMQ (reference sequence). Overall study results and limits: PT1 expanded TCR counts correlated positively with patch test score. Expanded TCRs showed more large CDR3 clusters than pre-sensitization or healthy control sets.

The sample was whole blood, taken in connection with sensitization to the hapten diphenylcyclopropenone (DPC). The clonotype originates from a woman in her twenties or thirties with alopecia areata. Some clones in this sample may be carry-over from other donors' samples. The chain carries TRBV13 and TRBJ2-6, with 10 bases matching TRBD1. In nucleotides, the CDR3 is TGTGCCAGCTCCCCCTTGGGGACAGGGGTTCTGAGTGGGTCCGGGGCCAACGTCCTGACTTTC. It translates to CASSPLGTGVLSGSGANVLTF. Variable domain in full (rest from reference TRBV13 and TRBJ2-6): AAGVIQSPRHLIKEKRETATLKCYPIPRHDTVYWYQQGPGQDPQFLISFYEKMQSDKGSIPDRFSAQQFSDYHSELNMSSLELGDSALYFCASSPLGTGVLSGSGANVLTFGAGSRLTVL.